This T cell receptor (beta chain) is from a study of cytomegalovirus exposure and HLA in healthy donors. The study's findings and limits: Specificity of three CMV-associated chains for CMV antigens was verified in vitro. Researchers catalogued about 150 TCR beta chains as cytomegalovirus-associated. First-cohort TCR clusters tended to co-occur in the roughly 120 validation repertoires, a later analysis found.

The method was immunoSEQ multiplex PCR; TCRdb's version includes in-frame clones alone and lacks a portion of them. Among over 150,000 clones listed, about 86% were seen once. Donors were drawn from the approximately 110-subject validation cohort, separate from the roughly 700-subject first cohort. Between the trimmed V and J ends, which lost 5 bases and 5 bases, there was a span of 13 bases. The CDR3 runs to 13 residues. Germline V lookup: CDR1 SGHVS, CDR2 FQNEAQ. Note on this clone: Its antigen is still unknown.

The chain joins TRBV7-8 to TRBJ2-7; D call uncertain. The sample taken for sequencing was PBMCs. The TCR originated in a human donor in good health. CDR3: CASSGFRGNEQYF. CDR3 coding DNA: TGTGCCAGCAGCGGGTTTAGAGGAAACGAGCAGTACTTC.